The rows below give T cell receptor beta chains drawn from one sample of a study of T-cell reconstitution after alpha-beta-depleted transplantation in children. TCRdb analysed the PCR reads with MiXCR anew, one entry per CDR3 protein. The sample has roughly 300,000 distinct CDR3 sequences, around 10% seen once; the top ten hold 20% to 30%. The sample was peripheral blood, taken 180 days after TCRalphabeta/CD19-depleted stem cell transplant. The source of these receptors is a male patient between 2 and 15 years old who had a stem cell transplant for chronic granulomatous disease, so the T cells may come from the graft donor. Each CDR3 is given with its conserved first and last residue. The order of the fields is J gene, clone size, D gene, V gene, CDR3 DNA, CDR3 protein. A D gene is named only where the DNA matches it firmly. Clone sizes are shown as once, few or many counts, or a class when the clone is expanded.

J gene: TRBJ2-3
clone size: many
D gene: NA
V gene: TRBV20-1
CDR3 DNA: TGCAGTGCTTCATCTAGCGCCCGTAGCACAGATACGCAGTATTTT
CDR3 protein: CSASSSARSTDTQYF

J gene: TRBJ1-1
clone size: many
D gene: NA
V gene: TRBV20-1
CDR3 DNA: TGCAGTGCTAAAGGACAGAACACTGAAGCTTTCTTT
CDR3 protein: CSAKGQNTEAFF

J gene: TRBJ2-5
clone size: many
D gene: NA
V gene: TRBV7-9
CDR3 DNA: TGTGCCAGCCGTCCGGGACTCCTTGGGGAGACCCAGTACTTC
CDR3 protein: CASRPGLLGETQYF

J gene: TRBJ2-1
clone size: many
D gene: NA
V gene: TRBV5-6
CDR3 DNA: TGTGCCAGCAGCTTTACAGGGACCTTTAATGAGCAGTTCTTC
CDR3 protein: CASSFTGTFNEQFF

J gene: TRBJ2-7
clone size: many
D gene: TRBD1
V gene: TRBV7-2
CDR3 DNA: TGTGCCAGCAGCCCTCGGACAGGGCTCTACGAGCAGTACTTC
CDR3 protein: CASSPRTGLYEQYF

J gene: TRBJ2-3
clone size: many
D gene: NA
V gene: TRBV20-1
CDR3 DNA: TGCAGTGCGTGGGACCTCCAAGGGGGCACAGATACGCAGTATTTT
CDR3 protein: CSAWDLQGGTDTQYF

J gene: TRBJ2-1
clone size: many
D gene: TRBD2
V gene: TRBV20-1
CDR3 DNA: TGCAGTGCTAGAGATACTGGAGCGGGGGGGCCTTATGAGCAGTTCTTC
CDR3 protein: CSARDTGAGGPYEQFF

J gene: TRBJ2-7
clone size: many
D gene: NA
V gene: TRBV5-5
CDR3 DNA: TGTGCCAGCAGCTTGTATTTTGACAGTTCTCTCGGGGAGCAGTACTTC
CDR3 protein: CASSLYFDSSLGEQYF

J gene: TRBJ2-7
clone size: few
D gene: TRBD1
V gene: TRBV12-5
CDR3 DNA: TGTGCTAGTGATACCGGGACAGGGGCCTACGAGCAGTACTTC
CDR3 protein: CASDTGTGAYEQYF

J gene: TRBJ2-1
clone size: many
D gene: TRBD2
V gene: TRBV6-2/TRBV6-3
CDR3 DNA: TGTGCCAGCAGTTACGGGACTAGTTGGGATGAGCAGTTCTTC
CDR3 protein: CASSYGTSWDEQFF

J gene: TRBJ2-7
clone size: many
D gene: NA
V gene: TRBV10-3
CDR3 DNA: TGTGCCATCAGTGAGTGGGCGGCGTCCCGAGGCTCCTACGAGCAGTACTTC
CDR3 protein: CAISEWAASRGSYEQYF

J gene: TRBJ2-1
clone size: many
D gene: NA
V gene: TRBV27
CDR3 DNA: TGTGCCAGCAGTTTTCCCGAGGGGGTGAGCTCCTACAATGAGCAGTTCTTC
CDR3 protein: CASSFPEGVSSYNEQFF

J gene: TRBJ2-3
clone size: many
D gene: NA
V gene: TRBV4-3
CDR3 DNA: TGCGCCAGCAGCCAAGTTTTTGGGAGAACCACAGATACGCAGTATTTT
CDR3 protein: CASSQVFGRTTDTQYF

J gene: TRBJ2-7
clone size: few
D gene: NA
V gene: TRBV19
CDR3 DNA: TGTGCCAGTAGTAGACAGCGATCCTACGAGCAGTACTTC
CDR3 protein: CASSRQRSYEQYF